This TCR beta chain was recovered during a study of OX40 agonist ivuxolimab in advanced cancers. Study details: Partial responses were recorded for three patients, including one with hepatocellular carcinoma and two with cutaneous melanoma.

The germline V gene encodes CDR1 MNHEY and CDR2 SVGAGI. Deletions cut 3 bases from V and 6 bases from J, with 12 bases between. This CDR3 spans 13 amino acids. Sequenced by immunoSEQ multiplex PCR; TCRdb stores in-frame clones only, minus some. The sample holds 86,000 or so clones, 92% seen once. The rearrangement links TRBV6-5 to TRBJ2-7; TRBD1 is a possible D gene (6 bases). Sequenced material: CD4+ or CD8+ T cells sorted from blood, taken in a trial of the OX40 agonist ivuxolimab. The origin of this receptor is an adult with an advanced solid tumor such as melanoma, head and neck, liver or kidney cancer. DNA for the CDR3: TGTGCCAGCAGTTATCACCAGGGGCGCGAGCAGTACTTC. Its translation is CASSYHQGREQYF.